The 13 T cell receptor beta chains below all came from one sample that was sequenced in a study of tumor and adjacent non-tumor tissue in lung cancer. A modified ARM-PCR protocol with three rounds of nested PCR amplified TCRbeta. TCRdb re-called the multiplex PCR reads through MiXCR, storing one row per CDR3 protein. Of roughly 220,000 distinct CDR3 sequences listed, 71% are singletons. No cell sorting was done before RNA was extracted from the tissue. Sequencing used lung tumor tissue. The receptors originated from a man in his 60s with non-small cell lung cancer.

With respect to this clonotype: A read error may explain this, as a much larger clone is one base away. The DNA of the CDR3 is TGTGCCAGCAGCTTGGCCGGGACTAACGTCTCCTACGAGCAGTACTTC. As protein: CASSLAGTNVSYEQYF. The chain is built from TRBV5-4 and TRBJ2-7, with TRBD2 matching 7 bases. Trimming removed 0 bases from V and 0 bases from J; junction bases left unmatched: 6. Germline V lookup: CDR1 SGHNT, CDR2 YYREEE (reference sequence). This CDR3 is 16 amino acids long.

This rearrangement joins TRBV7-9 to TRBJ1-3; the D is unclear. This CDR3 has 14 amino acids. V gave up 3 bases and J gave up 1 base, with 7 bases separating them. CDR1 and CDR2 (germline): SEHNR, FQNEAQ (reference sequence). The CDR3 DNA reads as TGTGCCAGCAGCTTGAGTGTTTCTGGAAACACCATATATTTT. This sequence encodes CASSLSVSGNTIYF.

The rearrangement joins TRBV6-1 to TRBJ2-3; the D gene is possibly TRBD2 (5 bases). Germline V CDR1 and CDR2: MNHNS, SASEGT. With 6 bases removed from V and 3 bases from J, the gap between germline ends came to 16 bases. CDR3 length equals 15 residues. The CDR3, as DNA: TGTGCCAGCAGCTACTATCAGACTACTACAGATACGCAGTATTTT. As protein: CASSYYQTTTDTQYF.

With respect to this clonotype: One junction end disagrees with the germline gene, perhaps due to a read error. The CDR3 DNA is TGTACCAGTAGTATTTCCTACTTC. Translation: CTSSISYF. The gene calls are TRBV6-1 and TRBJ2-5; no clear D gene. This CDR3 is built from 8 residues. Germline V gives CDR1 MNHNS, CDR2 SASEGT.

This clonotype was counted at least ten times. V usage is TRBV5-4 and J usage is TRBJ2-2, with a tentative D call TRBD1 (6 bases). Germline CDR1 is SGHNT and CDR2 is YYREEE (reference sequence). V gave up 4 bases and J gave up 3 bases, with 16 bases separating them. This CDR3 is built from 16 residues. Here the CDR3 reads CASSTGHGADTGELFF. CDR3 nucleotides: TGTGCCAGCAGCACGGGACATGGGGCGGACACCGGGGAGCTGTTTTTT.

As concerns this clonotype: One base away lies a much larger clone, so this may be a sequencing read error. The V and J genes are TRBV4-2 and TRBJ1-5; perhaps TRBD1 as D (5 bases). Germline-derived CDR1 and CDR2 are LGHNA and YNFKEQ. The CDR3 has 16 residues. The CDR3 spells CASSQEPRVSDQPQHF. In nucleotides, the CDR3 is TGTGCCAGCAGCCAAGAACCCAGGGTTAGCGATCAGCCCCAGCATTTT.

The rearrangement links TRBV30 to TRBJ1-2; D is uncertain. CDR1 is GTSNPN, CDR2 SVGIG, per germline (reference sequence). The CDR3 runs to 13 residues. The ends were cut back, 0 bases at V and 6 bases at J, with 11 bases in the middle. In nucleotides, the CDR3 is TGTGCCTGGAGTGTTTTGTACGTGAATGGCTACACCTTC. The encoded protein is CAWSVLYVNGYTF.

With respect to this clonotype: A read error is possible here, since a much larger clone lies one base away. This chain links TRBV27 with TRBJ2-1; possible D gene TRBD2, 6 bases. The length of the CDR3 is 16 residues. The germline V gene has CDR1 MNHEY and CDR2 SMNVEV (reference sequence). CDR3 nucleotides: TGTGCCATCAGTGAATCTAGCGAGTACCCTTACAATGAGCAGTTCTTC. Translated: CAISESSEYPYNEQFF.

This clonotype was detected ten times or more. The CDR3 DNA follows: TGCAGTGCAACGACAGGGAATAATGAAAAACTGTTTTTT. Residues: CSATTGNNEKLFF. The rearrangement links TRBV20-1 to TRBJ1-4, with 7 bases fitting TRBD1. The length of the CDR3 is 13 residues. Germline V gene data show CDR1 as DFQATT and CDR2 as SNEGSKA (reference sequence). J lost 4 bases, V lost 6 bases, and 5 bases had no gene match.

This chain's CDR3 is CASRKGSTRDIQYF. The CDR3 bases are TGTGCCAGCCGCAAAGGGTCCACCAGGGACATTCAGTACTTC. V usage is TRBV5-6 and J usage is TRBJ2-4, with D possibly being TRBD1 (5 bases). CDR3 length: 14 residues. The germline V gene has CDR1 SGHDT and CDR2 YYEEEE. Trimming shortened V by 7 bases and J by 8 bases, and 19 bases separated the two germline ends.

The chain employs TRBV6-2 or TRBV6-3 and TRBJ1-2; the D is unclear. The V gene lost 0 bases and the J gene lost 2 bases, with 7 bases spanning the gap. CDR3 length: 14 residues. The germline V gene encodes CDR1 MNHEY and CDR2 SVGEGT. The CDR3, as DNA: TGTGCCAGCAGTTACTCGAACATGAACTATGGCTACACCTTC. It is translated as CASSYSNMNYGYTF.

On this clonotype itself: Since a much larger clone is just one base distant, this may be a read error. CDR3: CGGGRGGDGYTF. CDR3 DNA: TGCGGTGGCGGACGAGGCGGGGATGGCTACACCTTC. V gene TRBV20-1 combines with J gene TRBJ1-2; D not certain. The germline CDR1 and CDR2 sequences are DFQATT and SNEGSKA (reference sequence). The CDR3 runs to 12 residues.

As regards this clonotype: At one boundary the junction diverges from the germline segment, which might be a read error. J is TRBJ2-1 and V is TRBV20-1; D may match TRBD1 or TRBD2 (5 bases each). The CDR3 extends over 14 amino acids. The germline CDR1 and CDR2 sequences are DFQATT and SNEGSKA (reference sequence). The CDR3 sequence: CSAATRGFYNEQLF. The CDR3 DNA reads as TGCAGTGCCGCAACTAGGGGTTTCTACAATGAGCAGTTATTC.